This TCR beta chain was documented in a study of CD8 T cells in ankylosing spondylitis. This clonotype was counted only a few times. Its antigen is not identified. Study outcomes and limitations: Seemingly distinctive of ankylosing spondylitis blood was a TCR beta motif formed by eight highly homologous variants. Existing reports had already noted some motif variants in reactive arthritis synovial fluid and blood.

TCRdb redid the calling of the 5' RACE reads with MiXCR, one entry per CDR3 protein. The sample contains about 420,000 distinct CDR3 sequences, about 22% of which appear only once. Germline assignment: CDR1 MDHEN and CDR2 SYDVKM. The CDR3 is 12 amino acids. Trimming took 6 bases from V and 3 from J, leaving 9 bases between them. The receptor was derived from a male donor with ankylosing spondylitis. Material for sequencing was blood, either unsorted or a sorted T cell fraction (not recorded which). The rearrangement links TRBV28 to TRBJ2-7; no clear D. This CDR3 is CASRAPGYEQYF. The CDR3 DNA follows: TGTGCCAGCAGGGCACCAGGCTACGAGCAGTACTTC. Variable domain in full (rest from reference TRBV28 and TRBJ2-7): DVKVTQSSRYLVKRTGEKVFLECVQDMDHENMFWYRQDPGLGLRLIYFSYDVKMKEKGDIPEGYSVSREKKERFSLILESASTNQTSMYLCASRAPGYEQYFGPGTRLTVT.